These 22 T cell receptor beta chains originate from one sample sequenced in a study of blood T cell repertoires in COVID-19. Here immunoSEQ multiplex PCR was the method, and the copy in TCRdb shows in-frame clones only, minus some. Of 130,000 to 150,000 clones in the sample, 84% are singletons; the top ten hold 35% to 40%. The sequenced sample was peripheral blood. The receptor set was obtained from a human donor in a cohort sampled during active COVID-19.

This chain links TRBV11-3 with TRBJ1-2, with D perhaps matching TRBD1 (6 bases). CDR1 is SGHNT and CDR2 is YENEEA in the germline V gene. The CDR3 loop spans 14 amino acids. V was trimmed by 5 bases and J by 2 bases, leaving 12 bases between them. The DNA of the CDR3 is TGTGCCAGCAGCCCGGGGGGCACGAACTATGGCTACACCTTC. Its protein product is CASSPGGTNYGYTF. The variable domain in full, with the rest retrieved from reference TRBV11-3 and TRBJ1-2, is EAGVVQSPRYKIIEKKQPVAFWCNPISGHNTLYWYLQNLGQGPELLIRYENEEAVDDSQLPKDRFSAERLKGVDSTLKIQPAELGDSAVYLCASSPGGTNYGYTFGSGTRLTVV.

The CDR3 bases are TGTGCCACCGGACAGGGGCGGACAGATACGCAGTATTTT. This encodes CATGQGRTDTQYF. The chain uses TRBV15 and TRBJ2-3, with TRBD1 matching over 9 bases. CDR3 length: 13 residues. Losses at the gene ends were 8 bases for V and 3 bases for J; bases not matched to a gene: 3. The germline CDR1 and CDR2 sequences are LNHNV and YYDKDF (reference sequence).

This sequence joins TRBV7-6 and TRBJ2-1, with TRBD1 matching over 8 bases. CDR3 size: 15 residues. Trimming cost V 6 bases and J 0 bases; bases outside gene matches: 4. Per the germline V gene, CDR1 is SGHVS and CDR2 is FNYEAQ. The CDR3 DNA follows: TGTGCCAGCAGTGCTACAGGGGGCTCCTACAATGAGCAGTTCTTC. Its protein is CASSATGGSYNEQFF.

The gene calls are TRBV7-9 and TRBJ2-4; TRBD2 is a possible D gene (6 bases). This CDR3 comprises 14 residues. Germline V gives CDR1 SEHNR, CDR2 FQNEAQ (reference sequence). V lost 8 bases and J lost 7, with 18 bases in between. The CDR3 is CASAGEAVGNIQYF. CDR3 coding DNA: TGTGCCAGCGCCGGGGAGGCAGTAGGTAACATTCAGTACTTC.

The chain couples TRBV5-4 to TRBJ1-3; 9 nucleotides match TRBD1. V trimming: 3 bases; J trimming: 0 bases; junction bases outside the gene matches: 13. The CDR3 loop spans 19 amino acids. Germline loops: CDR1 SGHNT, CDR2 YYREEE (reference sequence). Here the CDR3 DNA reads TGTGCCAGCAGCTGGGGGTTACCGGGACAGGGCATCTCTGGAAACACCATATATTTT. Protein sequence: CASSWGLPGQGISGNTIYF.

V gene TRBV4-1 combines with J gene TRBJ2-3; TRBD2 aligns across 8 bases. This CDR3 contains 16 residues. The V segment lost 5 bases and the J segment 10 bases; nucleotides outside the gene matches: 17. CDR1 and CDR2 from the germline V gene are MGHRA and YSYEKL. Written as DNA, the CDR3 is TGCGCCAGCAGCTTTCGACTAGCGCGTTCCTCACGTTCGCAGTATTTT. Its protein is CASSFRLARSSRSQYF.

The rearrangement joins TRBV27 to TRBJ2-2, with 9 bases that match TRBD1. Germline V lookup: CDR1 MNHEY, CDR2 SMNVEV (reference sequence). This CDR3 has 16 residues. Unmatched junction bases numbered 7, after V lost 3 bases and J lost 5 bases. Here the CDR3 reads CASSFWGTGQTGELFF. CDR3 nucleotide sequence: TGTGCCAGCAGTTTCTGGGGGACAGGGCAGACCGGGGAGCTGTTTTTT.

This clone occurred once. This chain links TRBV14 with TRBJ2-3; no reliable D call. The CDR3 runs 14 residues. The V gene lost 6 bases and the J gene lost 1 base, with 11 bases spanning the gap. Germline V gene lookup returns CDR1 SGHDN and CDR2 FVKESK. As DNA, the CDR3 is TGTGCCAGCAGTTCCTTTTCCGGCACAGATACGCAGTATTTT. Amino acids: CASSSFSGTDTQYF.

This chain links TRBV20-1 with TRBJ1-3; tentatively, D is TRBD1 (6 bases). CDR3 length: 14 amino acids. Germline loops: CDR1 DFQATT, CDR2 SNEGSKA (reference sequence). V lost 3 bases and J lost 1, with 10 bases in between. The CDR3 DNA sequence: TGCAGTGCTAGTGCACAGGGTTCTGGAAACACCATATATTTT. The encoded protein is CSASAQGSGNTIYF.

V usage is TRBV19 and J usage is TRBJ2-3; 11 bases are shared with TRBD2. Per germline, CDR1 LNHDA and CDR2 SQIVND (reference sequence). V dropped 1 base and J dropped 3; count of bases not matched to a gene: 12. The CDR3 runs to 19 residues. CDR3 nucleotide sequence: TGTGCCAGTAGTATAGCTACGGCTAGCGGGGGGCTGAGGACAGATACGCAGTATTTT. This translates into CASSIATASGGLRTDTQYF.

The V gene is TRBV5-6, the J gene TRBJ2-4; TRBD1 agrees at 7 bases. This CDR3 spans 14 amino acids. Germline CDR1 is SGHDT and CDR2 is YYEEEE. The V and J ends lost 5 bases and 7 bases, in that order; junction bases with no gene match: 9. Written as DNA, the CDR3 is TGTGCCAGCAGGGGGTACAGGGGTCCCAACATTCAGTACTTC. Protein: CASRGYRGPNIQYF.

The chain recombines TRBV12-3 or TRBV12-4 with TRBJ1-1, with 7 bases that match TRBD1. The CDR3 is made up of 13 amino acids. Trimming removed 6 bases from V and 4 bases from J; junction bases left unmatched: 5. DNA for the CDR3: TGTGCCAGCAGAGAAGACAGGGCCACTGAAGCTTTCTTT. Translated: CASREDRATEAFF.

Only a few counts were recorded for this clone. The V call is TRBV19, the J call TRBJ1-6; TRBD1 aligns across 7 bases. Losses at the gene ends were 1 base for V and 7 bases for J; bases not matched to a gene: 1. Germline lookup yields CDR1 LNHDA and CDR2 SQIVND (reference sequence). The CDR3 runs 14 residues. In nucleotides, the CDR3 is TGTGCCAGTAGTATAGTGGGACAGAATTCACCCCTCCACTTT. Translating gives CASSIVGQNSPLHF. Combining the CDR3 with reference TRBV19 and TRBJ1-6 gives the whole variable domain DGGITQSPKYLFRKEGQNVTLSCEQNLNHDAMYWYRQDPGQGLRLIYYSQIVNDFQKGDIAEGYSVSREKKESFPLTVTSAQKNPTAFYLCASSIVGQNSPLHFGNGTRLTVT.

The chain joins TRBV9 to TRBJ2-3, with 7 bases that match TRBD1. The CDR3 sequence is 15 residues long. The junction had 5 bases not matched to a gene; V was cut back by 0 bases and J by 4 bases. Germline CDR1 reads SGDLS; CDR2 reads YYNGEE. The CDR3 reads CASSVGGRGSDTQYF. The CDR3 bases are TGTGCCAGCAGCGTAGGCGGCAGGGGGTCAGATACGCAGTATTTT. The entire variable domain, with the rest obtained from reference TRBV9 and TRBJ2-3, is as follows: DSGVTQTPKHLITATGQRVTLRCSPRSGDLSVYWYQQSLDQGLQFLIQYYNGEERAKGNILERFSAQQFPDLHSELNLSSLELGDSALYFCASSVGGRGSDTQYFGPGTRLTVL.

This sequence joins TRBV5-8 and TRBJ2-1; 8 nucleotides match TRBD2. There are 17 residues in the CDR3. V dropped 1 base and J dropped 5; count of bases not matched to a gene: 11. Germline V gene data show CDR1 as SGHTS and CDR2 as YDEGEE. Here the CDR3 DNA reads TGTGCCAGCAGCTTGTTTAGACGGGGGGGGTACAACAATGAGCAGTTCTTC. Translation: CASSLFRRGGYNNEQFF.

The chain uses TRBV4-1 and TRBJ1-5; 9 bases are shared with TRBD1. This CDR3 spans 15 amino acids. Trimming removed 5 bases from V and 5 bases from J; junction bases left unmatched: 7. The V gene's germline CDR1 is MGHRA and CDR2 YSYEKL. The CDR3 DNA reads TGCGCCAGCAGCATTCGGACAGGGGTAGATCAGCCCCAGCATTTT. It translates to CASSIRTGVDQPQHF.

This rearrangement joins TRBV4-1 to TRBJ2-5; perhaps TRBD1 as D (5 bases). The CDR3 runs 15 residues. With 1 base removed from V and 4 bases from J, the gap between germline ends came to 13 bases. Germline CDR1 and CDR2: MGHRA and YSYEKL. In DNA, the CDR3 is TGCGCCAGCAGCCAAGGGACACTCCTGAGAGAGACCCAGTACTTC. It encodes CASSQGTLLRETQYF.

This clone was recorded a few times. The chain recombines TRBV3-1 (or the pseudogene TRBV3-2) with TRBJ2-2; D not resolved. V was shortened by 6 bases and J by 0 bases, with 11 bases between the two germline ends. This CDR3 is 15 amino acids long. The germline CDR1 and CDR2 sequences are LGHDT and YNNKEL (reference sequence). In DNA form, the CDR3 reads TGTGCCAGCAGGTTGGCCGTATCGAACACCGGGGAGCTGTTTTTT. Protein product: CASRLAVSNTGELFF.

J is TRBJ2-1 and V is TRBV19; 8 nucleotides line up with TRBD2. The trim removed 4 bases at V and 4 bases at J, leaving 6 bases unmatched. The CDR3 spans 15 residues. From germline, CDR1 is LNHDA and CDR2 SQIVND (reference sequence). The CDR3 DNA reads TGTGCCAGTAGTAGAGCGGGGGCCAAGTACAATGAGCAGTTCTTC. As protein: CASSRAGAKYNEQFF.

The chain combines TRBV15 with TRBJ2-3, with TRBD2 matching 8 bases. The CDR3 loop spans 16 amino acids. In germline, CDR1 is LNHNV, CDR2 YYDKDF (reference sequence). Trimming took 1 base from V and 3 from J; bases not matched to a gene: 6. The CDR3 DNA reads as TGTGCCACCAGCAGAGCCCCCTCGGGGGGGACAGATACGCAGTATTTT. Its translation is CATSRAPSGGTDTQYF.

J is TRBJ1-4 and V is TRBV19, with 7 bases fitting TRBD1. CDR1 and CDR2 (germline): LNHDA, SQIVND (reference sequence). The CDR3 runs 15 residues. J gave up 8 bases and V 5 bases, and 11 bases lay outside the gene matches. The chain's CDR3 is CASSSSGGRPEKLFF. The CDR3 nucleotides are TGTGCCAGTAGTTCATCAGGGGGACGCCCGGAAAAACTGTTTTTT.

The chain recombines TRBV9 with TRBJ2-5; D gene unclear. The V end was cut by 2 bases, the J end by 1 base, with 6 bases between. Germline lookup yields CDR1 SGDLS and CDR2 YYNGEE. The CDR3 is 13 residues long. CDR3 DNA sequence: TGTGCCAGCAGCGTCACACCCCAAGAGACCCAGTACTTC. This translates into CASSVTPQETQYF.